These 21 T cell receptor beta chains were all obtained from the same sample, sequenced in a study of OX40 agonist ivuxolimab in advanced cancers. The assay was immunoSEQ multiplex PCR, and TCRdb's table has in-frame clones only and misses some. The repertoire has about 58,000 clones, roughly 84% of them found once; the top ten carry 0.8% to 1%. The specimen was CD4+ or CD8+ T cells sorted from blood, collected in a trial of the OX40 agonist ivuxolimab. The receptors stem from an adult with an advanced solid tumor such as melanoma, head and neck, liver or kidney cancer.

The chain links TRBV4-1 to TRBJ1-5; D is unclear. Trimming shortened V by 1 base and J by 4 bases, and 8 bases separated the two germline ends. Per the germline V gene, CDR1 is MGHRA and CDR2 is YSYEKL. CDR3 length equals 14 residues. CDR3 loop: CASSQGRWNQPQHF. The CDR3 DNA reads TGCGCCAGCAGCCAAGGCAGGTGGAATCAGCCCCAGCATTTT.

The genes are TRBV7-2 and TRBJ1-5; the D gene is possibly TRBD1 (6 bases). Germline CDR1 SGHTA, CDR2 FQGNSA. This CDR3 has 15 amino acids. V lost 4 bases to trimming and J lost 1 base, with 11 bases between them. The CDR3 DNA sequence: TGTGCCAGCAGCTACGACGGACAGAGCAATCAGCCCCAGCATTTT. Translated: CASSYDGQSNQPQHF.

The chain couples TRBV5-1 to TRBJ2-5, with D perhaps matching TRBD1 or TRBD2 (5 bases each). Germline CDR1 and CDR2: SGHRS and YFSETQ. The CDR3 has 14 amino acids. The V and J ends lost 2 bases and 5 bases respectively, with 13 bases between them. DNA of the CDR3: TGCGCCAGCAGCTTCGGGACGCCCGGCGAGACCCAGTACTTC. This gives the protein CASSFGTPGETQYF.

V is TRBV27 and J is TRBJ1-6; D unresolved. The V gene lost 6 bases and the J gene lost 4 bases, with 4 bases spanning the gap. CDR1 and CDR2 (germline): MNHEY, SMNVEV (reference sequence). There are 12 residues in the CDR3. CDR3 sequence reads: CASRTYNSPLHF. Here the CDR3 DNA reads TGTGCCAGCAGAACTTATAATTCACCCCTCCACTTT.

The genes are TRBV19 and TRBJ1-6, with a tentative D call TRBD1 (6 bases). The CDR3 has 13 amino acids. CDR1 is LNHDA, CDR2 SQIVND, per germline (reference sequence). V lost 5 bases to trimming and J lost 9 bases, with 11 bases between them. CDR3 loop: CASSGQRFSPLHF. The CDR3 nucleotides read TGTGCCAGTAGTGGACAGCGTTTTTCACCCCTCCACTTT.

V gene TRBV6-1 combines with J gene TRBJ1-5; D not certain. The CDR3 runs to 17 residues. Trimming removed 0 bases from V and 0 bases from J, with 12 bases in between. Germline-derived CDR1 and CDR2 are MNHNS and SASEGT. Written as DNA, the CDR3 is TGTGCCAGCAGTGAAGCGCGTGGCAGTTATAGCAATCAGCCCCAGCATTTT. Protein sequence: CASSEARGSYSNQPQHF.

The CDR3 protein is CASRHPRFRPQHF. The CDR3 DNA is TGTGCCAGCAGACACCCAAGGTTTAGACCCCAGCATTTT. The rearrangement uses TRBV2 and TRBJ1-5, with no clear D. Germline lookup yields CDR1 SNHLY and CDR2 FYNNEI. This CDR3 contains 13 residues. The ends were cut back, 6 bases at V and 10 bases at J, with 16 bases in the middle.

The count of this clone is one. This rearrangement joins TRBV5-1 to TRBJ2-3; TRBD1 matches at 7 bases. Per germline, CDR1 SGHRS and CDR2 YFSETQ. CDR3 length: 14 residues. The trim removed 4 bases at V and 4 bases at J, leaving 6 bases unmatched. The CDR3 DNA follows: TGCGCCAGCAGCCCGACAGGGACGGCAGATACGCAGTATTTT. As protein: CASSPTGTADTQYF.

The rearrangement joins TRBV5-1 to TRBJ2-6; D is unclear. The CDR3 loop spans 15 amino acids. Germline V gives CDR1 SGHRS, CDR2 YFSETQ. V was trimmed by 4 bases and J by 0 bases, leaving 8 bases between them. CDR3 bases: TGCGCCAGCAGCCTTAGTGGCTCTGGGGCCAACGTCCTGACTTTC. This sequence encodes CASSLSGSGANVLTF.

The CDR3 DNA reads TGTGCCAGCAGTACACAGGGGGCGGGTGGCTACACCTTC. It translates to CASSTQGAGGYTF. This chain joins TRBV6-1 and TRBJ1-2; 9 nucleotides agree with TRBD1. Germline V CDR1 and CDR2: MNHNS, SASEGT. V dropped 5 bases and J dropped 7; count of bases not matched to a gene: 5. The CDR3 covers 13 residues.

The chain employs TRBV19 and TRBJ2-6; 12 bases line up with TRBD2. Germline V gene sequence: CDR1 LNHDA, CDR2 SQIVND (reference sequence). This CDR3 is 18 amino acids long. V shed 4 bases, J shed 0 bases, and the junction held 4 bases outside the gene matches. CDR3: CASSTTSGRSSGANVLTF. The CDR3 DNA reads TGTGCCAGTAGTACCACTAGCGGGAGGAGCTCTGGGGCCAACGTCCTGACTTTC.

This chain links TRBV18 with TRBJ2-7; 11 bases map to TRBD1. The CDR3 extends over 15 amino acids. V shed 6 bases, J shed 2 bases, and the junction held 6 bases outside the gene matches. Germline CDR1 is KGHSH and CDR2 is LQKENI. DNA for the CDR3: TGTGCCAGCTCGACGGACAGGGGGCCTACCTACGAGCAGTACTTC. It specifies CASSTDRGPTYEQYF.

This clone was recorded once. The chain recombines TRBV27 with TRBJ1-6; no firm D call. The CDR3 is made up of 12 amino acids. The V and J ends lost 6 bases and 6 bases respectively, with 6 bases between them. Germline loops: CDR1 MNHEY, CDR2 SMNVEV (reference sequence). Here the CDR3 DNA reads TGTGCCAGCAGGGGAGGTAATTCACCCCTCCACTTT. It is translated as CASRGGNSPLHF.

This sequence joins TRBV18 and TRBJ1-1, with a weak D call TRBD1 (5 bases). This CDR3 region has 15 residues. Trimming shortened V by 1 base and J by 1 base, and 10 bases separated the two germline ends. Germline V lookup: CDR1 KGHSH, CDR2 LQKENI. CDR3 bases: TGTGCCAGCTCACCACTTAATGGGGCGAACACTGAAGCTTTCTTT. It yields the protein CASSPLNGANTEAFF.

The chain uses TRBV7-2 and TRBJ2-7, with unresolved D. Trimming left V 1 base short and J 6 bases short, with 16 bases between. Per the germline V gene, CDR1 is SGHTA and CDR2 is FQGNSA. The CDR3 length is 15 residues. The CDR3: CASSLGTTILAEQYF. CDR3 bases: TGTGCCAGCAGCTTAGGTACTACTATATTGGCCGAGCAGTACTTC.

The chain recombines TRBV2 with TRBJ2-3; D is possibly TRBD1 or TRBD2 (6 bases each). Germline CDR1 reads SNHLY; CDR2 reads FYNNEI. This CDR3 has 13 residues. Trimming shortened V by 11 bases and J by 3 bases, and 15 bases separated the two germline ends. The CDR3 nucleotides are TGTGCCGGAGGGGGGTTTGGGACAGATACGCAGTATTTT. Its protein is CAGGGFGTDTQYF.

This clone was observed a single time. The chain joins TRBV5-4 to TRBJ2-7; unclear D gene. Germline V gene lookup returns CDR1 SGHNT and CDR2 YYREEE (reference sequence). V was trimmed by 0 bases and J by 2 bases, leaving 12 bases between them. The CDR3 is 15 residues long. The CDR3 protein is CASSLVHLGPYEQYF. In DNA form, the CDR3 reads TGTGCCAGCAGCTTGGTTCATTTGGGCCCCTACGAGCAGTACTTC.

The V gene is TRBV6-5, the J gene TRBJ2-3; D gene unclear. CDR3 length equals 14 residues. The germline gives CDR1 MNHEY, CDR2 SVGAGI. The V end lost 6 bases, the J end lost 0 bases, and 10 bases lay between the germline ends. The CDR3 nucleotides are TGTGCCAGCAGCCGCTTTGGCAGCACAGATACGCAGTATTTT. Residues: CASSRFGSTDTQYF.

This chain links TRBV5-1 with TRBJ2-3; D unclear. Germline lookup yields CDR1 SGHRS and CDR2 YFSETQ. The V gene lost 3 bases and the J gene lost 0 bases, with 11 bases spanning the gap. The CDR3 runs 15 residues. The CDR3 loop is CASSSGELSTDTQYF. In nucleotides, the CDR3 is TGCGCCAGCAGCTCGGGCGAACTTAGCACAGATACGCAGTATTTT.

This clone has only one observation. The rearrangement joins TRBV7-2 to TRBJ2-1, with 9 positions matching TRBD1. V trimming: 5 bases; J trimming: 8 bases; junction bases outside the gene matches: 7. The CDR3 covers 14 residues. CDR1 is SGHTA, CDR2 FQGNSA, per germline. The CDR3 loop reads CASSTGTGLDEQFF. The CDR3 coding sequence is TGTGCCAGCAGCACCGGGACAGGGTTGGATGAGCAGTTCTTC.

The V gene is TRBV30, the J gene TRBJ2-7; no firm D call. The CDR3 is 10 amino acids. Deletions cut 5 bases from V and 0 bases from J, with 2 bases between. Looked up from germline, CDR1 is GTSNPN and CDR2 is SVGIG (reference sequence). CDR3 bases: TGTGCCTGGGGCTCCTACGAGCAGTACTTC. Translating gives CAWGSYEQYF. The whole variable domain, filled in from reference TRBV30 and TRBJ2-7, reads SQTIHQWPATLVQPVGSPLSLECTVEGTSNPNLYWYRQAAGRGLQLLFYSVGIGQISSEVPQNLSASRPQDRQFILSSKKLLLSDSGFYLCAWGSYEQYFGPGTRLTVT.